This is a list of T cell receptor beta chains from one sample in a study of blood T cell repertoires in COVID-19. Profiled with immunoSEQ multiplex PCR; TCRdb holds only in-frame clones, not every one. This table has over 150,000 clones, about 80% appearing once. Sequenced input: peripheral blood. These receptors originate from a woman in her fifties or sixties with COVID-19, enrolled during active disease. The CDR3 runs from the conserved cysteine through the conserved F or W. D genes are given only for firm matches. A row's size may be missing; if present it is once, few, many or a size class.

len,j_gene,abundance,d_gene,v_gene,CDR3aa,CDR3nt
17,TRBJ1-4,-,-,TRBV18,CASSPKSPGSTNEKLFF,TGTGCCAGCTCACCAAAATCCCCCGGGTCAACTAATGAAAAACTGTTTTTT
15,TRBJ1-1,-,-,TRBV5-4,CASSLWQGRDTEAFF,TGTGCCAGCAGCTTATGGCAGGGTCGAGACACTGAAGCTTTCTTT
16,TRBJ2-5,-,TRBD2,TRBV18,CASSPLAGGPSETQYF,TGTGCCAGCTCACCTTTAGCGGGAGGGCCCTCGGAGACCCAGTACTTC
19,TRBJ2-7,few,-,TRBV5-1,CASSLGWIGSGPSSYEQYF,TGCGCCAGCAGCTTGGGTTGGATTGGATCAGGGCCCAGCTCCTACGAGCAGTACTTC
16,TRBJ2-7,-,TRBD1,TRBV4-1,CASSHGQDRDPYEQYF,TGCGCCAGCAGCCACGGGCAGGACAGGGACCCCTACGAGCAGTACTTC
12,TRBJ1-1,-,-,TRBV7-9,CALYGGVTEAFF,TGTGCCCTTTACGGGGGAGTCACTGAAGCTTTCTTT
12,TRBJ1-5,-,-,TRBV7-9,CASSPGSQPQHF,TGTGCCAGCAGCCCCGGGAGTCAGCCCCAGCATTTT
14,TRBJ2-1,-,TRBD2,TRBV2,CASKRASGANEQFF,TGTGCCAGCAAAAGAGCTAGCGGGGCGAATGAGCAGTTCTTC
16,TRBJ2-1,-,TRBD1,TRBV27,CASSASVGTGINEQFF,TGTGCCAGCAGTGCCTCCGTGGGGACAGGGATCAATGAGCAGTTCTTC
14,TRBJ1-2,-,-,TRBV7-8,CASSLVGALDGYTF,TGTGCCAGCAGCTTAGTAGGGGCTTTGGATGGCTACACCTTC
16,TRBJ2-7,-,-,TRBV9,CASSVYQGQGVYEQYF,TGTGCCAGCAGCGTCTACCAGGGACAAGGTGTCTACGAGCAGTACTTC
14,TRBJ1-1,-,TRBD1,TRBV6-5,CASTRDRGSTEAFF,TGTGCCAGCACTAGGGACAGGGGAAGCACTGAAGCTTTCTTT
12,TRBJ2-1,once,-,TRBV19,CASSITYNEQFF,TGTGCCAGTAGTATCACCTACAATGAGCAGTTCTTC
16,TRBJ1-4,-,TRBD1,TRBV18,CASSPRDSPVNEKLFF,TGTGCCAGCTCACCGCGGGACAGCCCCGTTAATGAAAAACTGTTTTTT
15,TRBJ1-1,-,TRBD1,TRBV10-2,CASSDTGGISTEAFF,TGCGCCAGCAGTGATACAGGGGGCATTTCGACTGAAGCTTTCTTT
15,TRBJ1-5,-,-,TRBV5-1,CASSPDTSSNQPQHF,TGCGCCAGCAGCCCCGACACCTCTAGCAATCAGCCCCAGCATTTT
15,TRBJ2-5,few,-,TRBV24-1,CATSHRDTSQETQYF,TGTGCCACCAGCCACCGGGATACCAGCCAAGAGACCCAGTACTTC
15,TRBJ2-1,-,TRBD1,TRBV2,CASSPWDSRYNEQFF,TGTGCCAGCAGCCCTTGGGACAGCCGCTACAATGAGCAGTTCTTC
13,TRBJ1-2,-,-,TRBV5-6,CASSPQGNYGYTF,TGTGCCAGCAGCCCTCAGGGGAACTATGGCTACACCTTC
15,TRBJ2-1,-,TRBD2,TRBV6-5,CASRGLAGNYNEQFF,TGTGCCAGCAGGGGACTAGCGGGTAACTACAATGAGCAGTTCTTC
14,TRBJ2-7,-,TRBD2,TRBV6-5,CASSYSGSFDEQYF,TGTGCCAGCAGTTATAGCGGGAGTTTCGACGAGCAGTACTTC
15,TRBJ1-6,-,-,TRBV16,CASSQSRVSGSPLHF,TGTGCCAGCAGCCAATCGAGGGTTTCGGGATCACCCCTCCACTTT
11,TRBJ2-1,-,TRBD2,TRBV20-1,CSTSSNNEQFF,TGCTCGACTAGCAGCAACAATGAGCAGTTCTTC
14,TRBJ1-5,-,-,TRBV4-1,CASSQEGGNQPQHF,TGCGCCAGCAGCCAAGAAGGGGGCAATCAGCCCCAGCATTTT